These T cell receptor beta chains were read from a single sample in a study of CD4 T cells in relation to SARS-CoV-2 and coronaviruses. Assay used: immunoSEQ multiplex PCR; TCRdb lists only in-frame clones, some missing. The sample contains approximately 20,000 clones, 60% to 80% of which appear only once. No antigen has been assigned to these receptors. Sequences were obtained from CD4+ T cells from PBMCs, cultured in vitro. Receptor source: a human donor in good health. CDR3s include the opening cysteine and the closing phenylalanine or tryptophan. The D gene is left open where the match is weak. Size tells how often a clone was seen (once, few, many) or the class of an expanded clone, and some rows leave it out.

v_gene	d_gene	j_gene	len	abundance	CDR3aa	CDR3nt
TRBV12-5	-	TRBJ2-5	14	-	CASGPGEEGETQYF	TGTGCTAGTGGTCCGGGAGAAGAGGGAGAGACCCAGTACTTC
TRBV30	TRBD2	TRBJ2-1	15	-	CAWTSGYSSYNEQFF	TGTGCCTGGACTAGCGGTTATAGCTCCTACAATGAGCAGTTCTTC
TRBV5-1	-	TRBJ2-1	15	-	CASSLTGSPLNEQFF	TGCGCCAGCAGCTTGACGGGTAGTCCGCTTAATGAGCAGTTCTTC
TRBV12-5	-	TRBJ2-7	13	-	CASGGARGGEQYF	TGTGCTAGTGGGGGGGCCAGGGGCGGCGAGCAGTACTTC
TRBV6-5	-	TRBJ2-5	15	-	CAIAVTGSAQETQYF	TGTGCCATCGCGGTTACAGGGAGTGCTCAAGAGACCCAGTACTTC
TRBV7-9	-	TRBJ1-2	14	few	CASTLVLGPYGYTF	TGTGCCAGCACCTTGGTTCTGGGCCCCTATGGCTACACCTTC
TRBV3-1/TRBV3-2	TRBD2	TRBJ2-3	14	-	CASSQAARGGTQYF	TGTGCCAGCAGCCAAGCGGCTCGCGGGGGTACGCAGTATTTT
TRBV5-5	-	TRBJ2-1	15	-	CASSLRDFRVDEQFF	TGTGCCAGCAGCTTGAGAGATTTCAGGGTCGATGAGCAGTTCTTC
TRBV2	-	TRBJ1-1	14	-	CASSENGKETEAFF	TGTGCCAGCAGTGAAAACGGGAAGGAGACTGAAGCTTTCTTT
TRBV12-3/TRBV12-4	TRBD1	TRBJ1-4	13	-	CATRGQINEKLFF	TGTGCCACTAGGGGACAGATTAATGAAAAACTGTTTTTT
TRBV6-5	-	TRBJ1-1	15	-	CASSLRGIGDTEAFF	TGTGCCAGCAGCCTCCGCGGGATTGGGGACACTGAAGCTTTCTTT
TRBV7-2	-	TRBJ1-4	16	-	CASSLRPQGTNEKLFF	TGTGCCAGCAGCTTACGTCCACAGGGTACTAATGAAAAACTGTTTTTT
TRBV18	-	TRBJ2-7	15	-	CASSPRGTGGYEQYF	TGTGCCAGCTCACCACGTGGGACTGGTGGTTACGAGCAGTACTTC
TRBV19	-	TRBJ1-5	16	few	CASSIGTLGSNQPQHF	TGTGCCAGTAGTATAGGCACCCTCGGTAGCAATCAGCCCCAGCATTTT
TRBV9	TRBD2	TRBJ2-1	15	-	CASSPGTSGGNEQFF	TGTGCCAGCAGCCCCGGGACTAGCGGGGGCAATGAGCAGTTCTTC
TRBV7-2	-	TRBJ1-1	13	few	CASRAAGETEAFF	TGTGCCAGCAGAGCCGCAGGGGAGACTGAAGCTTTCTTT
TRBV7-2	TRBD2	TRBJ2-4	19	-	CASSPRLAGGKLAKNIQYF	TGTGCCAGCAGCCCGAGACTAGCGGGGGGGAAATTAGCCAAAAACATTCAGTACTTC
TRBV18	TRBD1	TRBJ2-7	15	-	CASSPPGQGANEQYF	TGTGCCAGCTCACCACCCGGACAGGGGGCTAACGAGCAGTACTTC
TRBV11-2	TRBD1	TRBJ2-7	15	-	CASSLGTGNSYEQYF	TGTGCCAGCAGCTTAGGGACAGGCAACTCCTACGAGCAGTACTTC